The subject of this entry is one T cell receptor (beta chain). Its antigen remains unidentified. The PCR was carried out with 60 Vbeta primers and 13 Jbeta primers. Libraries were prepared by immunoSEQ multiplex PCR; TCRdb keeps only in-frame clonotypes and omits some of them. The sample's table shows 20,000 to 25,000 clones. This record comes from a study of cytomegalovirus exposure and HLA in healthy donors. Broader study findings: Presence/absence results assume similar sequencing depth per donor, which may not hold.

The CDR3 contains 14 residues. V was clipped by 4 bases and J by 3 bases; unmatched bases: 7. CDR1 and CDR2 from the germline V gene are SGHRS and YFSETQ. The source is a man between 60 and 70 years old in good health and CMV-seropositive. Source material: PBMCs. J is TRBJ2-7 and V is TRBV5-1; 7 bases are shared with TRBD2. The CDR3 protein is CASSPGLGVYEQYF. CDR3 coding DNA: TGCGCCAGCAGCCCCGGACTAGGAGTCTACGAGCAGTACTTC.